The rows below give T cell receptor beta chains drawn from one sample of a study of beta chain features in type 1 diabetes. Assay: immunoSEQ multiplex PCR; the TCRdb copy retains only in-frame clones and omits some. The sample has some 150,000 clones, about 13% seen once. Material for sequencing was central memory CD4+ T cells from blood. Source of these receptors: a man between 18 and 35 years old with type 1 diabetes. Each CDR3 is given with its conserved first and last residue.

V gene: TRBV19
CDR3 protein: CASSTHAGAPQETQYF

V gene: TRBV30
CDR3 protein: CATRGGGGWETQYF

V gene: TRBV12-5
CDR3 protein: CASGLNNYGYTF

V gene: TRBV25-1
CDR3 protein: CASSEGWDRGGGEKLFF

V gene: TRBV30
CDR3 protein: CAWRQFQETQYF

V gene: TRBV2
CDR3 protein: CASSEAGLAGARIFF

V gene: TRBV10-3
CDR3 protein: CAIQGVLGQPQHF

V gene: TRBV18
CDR3 protein: CASSGDRNTEAFF

V gene: TRBV6-5
CDR3 protein: CASSQVAFSGNTIYF

V gene: TRBV5-1
CDR3 protein: CASSEDRDSPLHF

V gene: TRBV11-3
CDR3 protein: CASSPTGDTYNEQFF

V gene: TRBV15
CDR3 protein: CATSLQGVLNEQYF

V gene: TRBV5-4
CDR3 protein: CASSFSSGANVLTF

V gene: TRBV7-9
CDR3 protein: CASSLRGASTDTQYF

V gene: TRBV15
CDR3 protein: CATSSPSSGGSYEQYF

V gene: TRBV19
CDR3 protein: CASRPIQTHGYTF

V gene: TRBV10-3
CDR3 protein: CATLAGSSYNEQFF

V gene: TRBV27
CDR3 protein: CASSFGGTGKLAQYF

V gene: TRBV9
CDR3 protein: CASSVPSVGGNEKLFF

V gene: TRBV9
CDR3 protein: CASSVDPSTDTQYF

V gene: TRBV28
CDR3 protein: CASRNLYGYTF

V gene: TRBV7-6
CDR3 protein: CASSLGLAGRNEQFF

V gene: TRBV4-2
CDR3 protein: CASTLGQGKANTEAFF

V gene: TRBV10-1
CDR3 protein: CASRQVPEAEAFF

V gene: TRBV28
CDR3 protein: CATLSGTGLFYEQYF

V gene: TRBV7-9
CDR3 protein: CASRDRVVGEQYF

V gene: TRBV2
CDR3 protein: CASSFSGGAEEQYF

V gene: TRBV19
CDR3 protein: CASSIGQGYGYTF

V gene: TRBV28
CDR3 protein: CASSLGTSWFEQYF

V gene: TRBV5-1
CDR3 protein: CASSDSGGALEQFF

V gene: TRBV6-5
CDR3 protein: CASTPAGTNYGYTF

V gene: TRBV28
CDR3 protein: CASSLLGNQPQHF

V gene: TRBV6-5
CDR3 protein: CASSAGGMNTEAFF

V gene: TRBV9
CDR3 protein: CASSVAGGPEAFF

V gene: TRBV18
CDR3 protein: CASSQTAVGTSNEKLFF

V gene: TRBV4-1
CDR3 protein: CASSRFLDSPLHF

V gene: TRBV25-1
CDR3 protein: CASSGLAGGQRPDTQYF

V gene: TRBV29-1
CDR3 protein: CSVSTGINEQFF

V gene: TRBV5-4
CDR3 protein: CASSLVGDNEQFF

V gene: TRBV18
CDR3 protein: CASSPWGQLNGYTF

V gene: TRBV29-1
CDR3 protein: CSVDYQERGGYTF

V gene: TRBV28
CDR3 protein: CASSTLTGRPFF

V gene: TRBV7-9
CDR3 protein: CASSLVGGTGGEQYF

V gene: TRBV14
CDR3 protein: CASSPPWGDSGANVLTF

V gene: TRBV6-5
CDR3 protein: CASSYDSLYGYTF

V gene: TRBV28
CDR3 protein: CASRTGTGADTQYF

V gene: TRBV6-7
CDR3 protein: CASQIAGPLNTQYF

V gene: TRBV27
CDR3 protein: CASSRTNLDEQFF

V gene: TRBV18
CDR3 protein: CASSTGGSGETQYF

V gene: TRBV29-1
CDR3 protein: CSGEGQLTDTQYF

V gene: TRBV7-2
CDR3 protein: CASSSGTSNSEQYF

V gene: TRBV5-1
CDR3 protein: CASSSLAGAGANVLTF

V gene: TRBV19
CDR3 protein: CASSISGYYGYTF

V gene: TRBV6-1
CDR3 protein: CASRRVSSSYEQYF

V gene: TRBV9
CDR3 protein: CASSERGSTDTQYF

V gene: TRBV9
CDR3 protein: CASSARAGANVLTF

V gene: TRBV7-9
CDR3 protein: CASSSSQGASSPLHF

V gene: TRBV29-1
CDR3 protein: CSVEGTRSTEAFF

V gene: TRBV20-1
CDR3 protein: CSAPNNYEQYF